The 8 T cell receptor beta chains below come from one sample, sequenced in a study of shared clonotypes between healthy human individuals. The naive CD8 fraction comprised CD45RO-negative cells positively selected for CCR7 and excluded terminally differentiated effector memory CD45RA+ cells. Sequenced by immunoSEQ multiplex PCR; TCRdb stores in-frame clones only, minus some. This table holds approximately 2,200,000 clones, under 95% found once. Sequenced input: naive CD8+ T cells from PBMCs. Receptor source: a man aged 18 to 35 in good health. Some clones in this sample may be carry-over from other donors' samples.

The chain joins TRBV19 to TRBJ1-1; TRBD1 might be the D (6 bases). Trimming took off 2 bases at V and 6 bases at J, with 19 bases between the two ends. Germline lookup yields CDR1 LNHDA and CDR2 SQIVND (reference sequence). CDR3 size: 16 residues. Written as DNA, the CDR3 is TGTGCCAGTAGTATAAACAGGGACATCGTCGGTTCTGAAGCTTTCTTT. Its protein product is CASSINRDIVGSEAFF.

The chain combines TRBV4-1 with TRBJ2-2; 8 nucleotides agree with TRBD2. The V gene end was trimmed by 1 base and the J gene end by 1 base; junction bases not matched to a gene: 2. The CDR3 sequence is 16 residues long. Germline V CDR1 and CDR2: MGHRA, YSYEKL. The DNA of the CDR3 is TGCGCCAGCAGCCAAGGCCTAGCGGGGAACACCGGGGAGCTGTTTTTT. Translation: CASSQGLAGNTGELFF.

The chain recombines TRBV9 with TRBJ2-2; D might be TRBD2 (6 bases). Trimming shortened V by 7 bases and J by 0 bases, and 16 bases separated the two germline ends. This CDR3 spans 16 amino acids. From germline, CDR1 is SGDLS and CDR2 YYNGEE. The CDR3 here is CASHLGGTPNTGELFF. The CDR3 region has the DNA TGTGCCAGCCACTTAGGTGGGACTCCGAACACCGGGGAGCTGTTTTTT.

The chain couples TRBV13 to TRBJ2-1; the D is unclear. The V and J ends lost 5 bases and 10 bases respectively, with 15 bases between them. Germline V gene data show CDR1 as PRHDT and CDR2 as FYEKMQ (reference sequence). This CDR3 is built from 13 residues. The CDR3 nucleotides are TGTGCCAGCAGCGTTATCGGGTCGGGCGAGCAGTTCTTC. The encoded protein is CASSVIGSGEQFF.

Comment on this clone: The germline gene is not matched at one end of the junction; a read error may be the cause. The chain is built from TRBV15 and TRBJ2-7, with D possibly TRBD2 on 5 matching bases. The CDR3 length is 14 residues. CDR1 and CDR2 from the germline V gene are LNHNV and YYDKDF (reference sequence). The CDR3 spells CATSGDEASQEQYF. The CDR3 nucleotides read TGTGCCACCAGCGGAGATGAGGCTAGCCAGGAGCAGTACTTC.

The CDR3 bases are TGTGCCAGCAGTTTAAAAAGGATGGGCCCTTTGCACAATGAGCAGTTCTTC. Translation gives CASSLKRMGPLHNEQFF. The rearrangement uses TRBV27 and TRBJ2-1; no definite D call. Germline CDR1 reads MNHEY; CDR2 reads SMNVEV (reference sequence). The CDR3 totals 17 residues. V shed 2 bases and J shed 5 bases, with 19 bases lying between them.

Here the CDR3 reads CSVEDPPSGRFGNEQFF. CDR3 nucleotides: TGCAGCGTTGAAGATCCACCGAGCGGGAGATTCGGCAATGAGCAGTTCTTC. V and J are TRBV29-1 and TRBJ2-1; 8 nucleotides match TRBD2. The CDR3 is 17 amino acids. From germline, CDR1 is SQVTM and CDR2 ANQGSEA. After removal of 0 bases from V and 6 bases from J, the junction contained 13 bases not matched to a gene.

This chain links TRBV9 with TRBJ2-3; 14 positions agree with TRBD2. J was trimmed by 10 bases and V by 4 bases; bases with no gene match: 5. Germline loops: CDR1 SGDLS, CDR2 YYNGEE. The CDR3 loop spans 14 amino acids. The DNA of the CDR3 is TGTGCCAGCAGCCTGACTAGCGGGAGGGCCCCGCAGTATTTT. It yields the protein CASSLTSGRAPQYF.